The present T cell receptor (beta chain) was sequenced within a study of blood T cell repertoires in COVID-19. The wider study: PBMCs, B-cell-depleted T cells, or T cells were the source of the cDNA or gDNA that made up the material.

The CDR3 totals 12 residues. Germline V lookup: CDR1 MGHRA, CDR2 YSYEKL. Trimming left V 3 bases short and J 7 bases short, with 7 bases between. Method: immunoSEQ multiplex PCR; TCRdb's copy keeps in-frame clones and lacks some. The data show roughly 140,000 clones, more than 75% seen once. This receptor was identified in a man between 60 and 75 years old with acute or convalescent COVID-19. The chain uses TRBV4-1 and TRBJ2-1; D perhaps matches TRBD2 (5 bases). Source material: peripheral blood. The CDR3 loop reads CASSQRVNEQFF. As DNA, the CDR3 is TGCGCCAGCAGCCAGAGGGTTAATGAGCAGTTCTTC.